A single sample gave rise to the 25 T cell receptor beta chains below, sequenced in a study of T cells in Graves' hyperthyroidism and ophthalmopathy. RNA transcripts gave rise to amplified TCR beta CDR3 regions. TCR CDR3 regions were first amplified by RT-PCR with HTBI primers. Each CDR3 protein gets one entry after TCRdb re-called the multiplex PCR reads with MiXCR. The sample has 500,000 to 600,000 distinct CDR3 sequences, around 43% seen once. Input material: peripheral blood or thyroid tissue (not recorded which). Source of these receptors: an adult woman with Graves' disease, either hyperthyroidism or ophthalmopathy (not recorded which).

In its sample, this clonotype was seen many times. The chain carries TRBV20-1 and TRBJ1-1; 8 nucleotides align to TRBD1. Germline CDR1 DFQATT, CDR2 SNEGSKA (reference sequence). Trimming cost V 2 bases and J 0 bases; bases outside gene matches: 5. CDR3 length: 15 amino acids. The CDR3 is CSARTGQVMNTEAFF. The CDR3 DNA is TGCAGTGCTAGAACGGGACAGGTCATGAACACTGAAGCTTTCTTT.

As for this clonotype: One end of the junction does not line up with germline, which may come from a read error. The chain carries TRBV9 and TRBJ1-1; no clear D. The CDR3 has 13 residues. Germline assignment: CDR1 SGDLS and CDR2 YYNGEE. CDR3 residues: CASSVHSNTEAFF. The CDR3 DNA sequence: TGTGCCAGCAGCGTCCATTCCAACACTGAAGCCTTCTTT. Together with reference TRBV9 and TRBJ1-1, the CDR3 gives the full variable domain: DSGVTQTPKHLITATGQRVTLRCSPRSGDLSVYWYQQSLDQGLQFLIQYYNGEERAKGNILERFSAQQFPDLHSELNLSSLELGDSALYFCASSVHSNTEAFFGQGTRLTVV.

This chain links TRBV13 with TRBJ2-2, with D possibly being TRBD1 (5 bases). The length of the CDR3 is 16 residues. The V gene lost 1 base and the J gene lost 3 bases, with 12 bases spanning the gap. Germline CDR1 and CDR2: PRHDT and FYEKMQ (reference sequence). The chain's CDR3 is CASSLDAGFDTGELFF. The CDR3 DNA reads TGTGCCAGCAGCTTAGATGCAGGGTTTGACACCGGGGAGCTGTTTTTT.

The J gene is TRBJ1-1, the V gene TRBV7-9; TRBD1 might be the D (5 bases). Trimming removed 5 bases from V and 0 bases from J, with 13 bases in between. The CDR3 loop spans 15 amino acids. Germline values: CDR1 SEHNR, CDR2 FQNEAQ (reference sequence). CDR3 sequence (DNA): TGTGCCAGCAGCGAATACAGGACCATGAACACTGAAGCTTTCTTT. Amino acid sequence: CASSEYRTMNTEAFF.

In its sample, this clonotype was seen a few times. The chain links TRBV29-1 to TRBJ1-2; a possible D gene is TRBD1 (6 bases). The germline gives CDR1 SQVTM, CDR2 ANQGSEA. Trimming left V 6 bases short and J 4 bases short, with 12 bases between. This CDR3 region has 12 residues. CDR3 in amino acids: CSVQGGVYGYTF. In DNA form, the CDR3 reads TGCAGCGTCCAAGGGGGGGTCTATGGCTACACCTTC. The variable domain in full, with the rest retrieved from reference TRBV29-1 and TRBJ1-2, is SAVISQKPSRDICQRGTSLTIQCQVDSQVTMMFWYRQQPGQSLTLIATANQGSEATYESGFVIDKFPISRPNLTFSTLTVSNMSPEDSSIYLCSVQGGVYGYTFGSGTRLTVV.

The gene calls are TRBV6-4 and TRBJ2-2; 9 bases are a match to TRBD1. The ends lost 6 bases at V and 5 bases at J; junction bases unmatched: 13. The CDR3 extends over 17 amino acids. Germline V gene lookup returns CDR1 MRHNA and CDR2 SNTAGT. CDR3 loop: CASSPPGQGQGTGELFF. The CDR3 nucleotides are TGTGCCAGCAGCCCACCTGGACAGGGGCAGGGAACCGGGGAGCTGTTTTTT.

The chain couples TRBV7-9 to TRBJ2-5; the D gene is possibly TRBD1 (5 bases). This CDR3 is 15 amino acids long. V was trimmed by 3 bases and J by 2 bases, leaving 13 bases between them. CDR1 and CDR2 from the germline V gene are SEHNR and FQNEAQ (reference sequence). The CDR3 here is CASSLGIGAQETQYF. The CDR3 DNA reads as TGTGCCAGCAGCTTGGGGATAGGGGCACAAGAGACCCAGTACTTC.

This chain connects TRBV20-1 to TRBJ2-7, with unresolved D. V was pared by 6 bases and J by 9 bases, with 15 bases between. The germline V gene encodes CDR1 DFQATT and CDR2 SNEGSKA (reference sequence). The CDR3 spans 11 residues. The CDR3 spells CSALTPIGQYF. CDR3 DNA: TGCAGTGCCCTAACACCAATTGGGCAGTACTTC.

The J gene is TRBJ1-4, the V gene TRBV7-2; D possibly corresponds to TRBD1 (5 bases). CDR1 is SGHTA, CDR2 FQGNSA, per germline. The V end lost 0 bases, the J end lost 3 bases, and 8 bases lay between the germline ends. The CDR3 extends over 15 amino acids. The CDR3: CASSLAPGPNEKLFF. The CDR3, as DNA: TGTGCCAGCAGCTTAGCGCCGGGACCTAATGAAAAACTGTTTTTT.

The rearrangement uses TRBV7-6 and TRBJ1-1; TRBD1 might be the D (5 bases). CDR1 and CDR2 from the germline V gene are SGHVS and FNYEAQ. The CDR3 totals 14 residues. Trimming removed 8 bases at V and 1 base at J, with 14 bases between. The DNA for the CDR3 is TGTGCCAGCGTGGACGGGGGACCGAACACTGAAGCTTTCTTT. Its translation: CASVDGGPNTEAFF. Based on the CDR3 plus reference TRBV7-6 and TRBJ1-1, the full variable domain is GAGVSQSPRYKVTKRGQDVALRCDPISGHVSLYWYRQALGQGPEFLTYFNYEAQQDKSGLPNDRFSAERPEGSISTLTIQRTEQRDSAMYRCASVDGGPNTEAFFGQGTRLTVV.

The chain is built from TRBV7-9 and TRBJ1-2; TRBD1 might be the D (5 bases). V was pared by 7 bases and J by 4 bases, with 16 bases between. Per germline, CDR1 SEHNR and CDR2 FQNEAQ (reference sequence). This CDR3 contains 14 residues. CDR3 DNA sequence: TGTGCCAGCACTCCCGCCAGGGAACTCTATGGCTACACCTTC. Translating it yields CASTPARELYGYTF. Complete variable domain (other parts from reference TRBV7-9 and TRBJ1-2): DTGVSQNPRHKITKRGQNVTFRCDPISEHNRLYWYRQTLGQGPEFLTYFQNEAQLEKSRLLSDRFSAERPKGSFSTLEIQRTEQGDSAMYLCASTPARELYGYTFGSGTRLTVV.

This clonotype was recorded a few times. The chain is built from TRBV15 and TRBJ2-7; 12 bases are shared with TRBD1. The germline V gene encodes CDR1 LNHNV and CDR2 YYDKDF (reference sequence). V dropped 8 bases and J dropped 6; count of bases not matched to a gene: 11. This CDR3 is built from 15 residues. CDR3 in DNA: TGTGCCACCCGACCACCGGGACAGGGGGCGGGCGAGCAGTACTTC. It encodes CATRPPGQGAGEQYF.

There are many counts of this clonotype. The CDR3 here is CATSDYNRPGEAFF. The CDR3 nucleotides are TGTGCCACCAGTGATTACAACCGCCCGGGAGAAGCTTTCTTT. The rearrangement links TRBV24-1 to TRBJ1-1; D not resolved. Germline V gene sequence: CDR1 KGHDR, CDR2 SFDVKD. Trimming took 2 bases from V and 8 from J, leaving 14 bases between them. The length of the CDR3 is 14 residues.

CDR3 in amino acids: CATSAGEPGQPQHF. CDR3 DNA: TGTGCCACCAGTGCGGGAGAACCCGGCCAGCCCCAGCATTTT. J is TRBJ1-5 and V is TRBV24-1, with D uncertain. The V end lost 5 bases, the J end lost 7 bases, and 14 bases lay between the germline ends. This CDR3 is built from 14 residues. Germline CDR1 and CDR2: KGHDR and SFDVKD.

This chain connects TRBV24-1 to TRBJ1-6; 12 bases align to TRBD1. The CDR3 is 17 amino acids. CDR1 and CDR2 (germline): KGHDR, SFDVKD. V trimming: 4 bases; J trimming: 10 bases; junction bases outside the gene matches: 10. The CDR3 DNA reads as TGTGCCACCAGTGAGACCGGGACAGGGGGCGGAGAGTCACCCCTCCACTTT. It encodes CATSETGTGGGESPLHF.

The chain links TRBV10-2 to TRBJ1-6, with TRBD1 matching over 9 bases. V lost 5 bases and J lost 8; bases outside the gene matches: 4. The germline V gene has CDR1 WSHSY and CDR2 SAAADI. The CDR3 is 14 amino acids. CDR3 in DNA: TGCGCCAGCAGTCGGACAGGGGCATATTCACCCCTCCACTTT. It encodes CASSRTGAYSPLHF.

About this clonotype: A much bigger clone sits one base away, suggesting this may be a read error. This chain connects TRBV6-6 to TRBJ2-7; D is ambiguous. CDR3 length: 12 amino acids. Germline CDR1 and CDR2: MNHNY and SVGAGI (reference sequence). The CDR3 is CASSLRSGEKYF. In DNA form, the CDR3 reads TGTGCCAGCAGCCTACGAAGTGGCGAGAAGTACTTC.

This clonotype has a handful of counts. CDR3 nucleotides: TGTGCCAGTGGAGCGGGTGAGACCCAGTACTTC. It is translated as CASGAGETQYF. The V call is TRBV12-3 or TRBV12-4, the J call TRBJ2-5; D is perhaps TRBD2 (6 bases). The CDR3 runs 11 residues. Trimming removed 9 bases from V and 5 bases from J, with 10 bases in between.

V gene TRBV24-1 combines with J gene TRBJ1-1, with D hard to call. Germline V CDR1 and CDR2: KGHDR, SFDVKD. This CDR3 is built from 13 residues. V lost 4 bases to trimming and J lost 1 base, with 6 bases between them. The CDR3 loop reads CATSDLWNTEAFF. CDR3 sequence (DNA): TGTGCCACCAGTGACCTTTGGAACACTGAAGCTTTCTTT.

This chain joins TRBV4-3 and TRBJ2-7, with 7 bases aligning to TRBD1. The CDR3 is made up of 16 amino acids. Trimming took 0 bases from V and 3 from J; bases not matched to a gene: 8. Germline values: CDR1 LGHNA, CDR2 YSLEER. The CDR3 sequence is CASSQDRAQGIYEQYF. The CDR3 bases are TGCGCCAGCAGCCAAGATCGAGCACAGGGGATCTACGAGCAGTACTTC.

In its sample, this clonotype was seen a few times. This chain uses TRBV2 with TRBJ1-2; D gene uncertain. The CDR3 totals 12 residues. CDR1 and CDR2 (germline): SNHLY, FYNNEI. V was cut by 6 bases and J by 3 bases, with 8 bases left in between. CDR3 nucleotides: TGTGCCAGCAGGATCACCGACTATGGCTACACCTTC. Residues: CASRITDYGYTF.

This clonotype was detected only a few times. The CDR3 coding sequence is TGTGCCAGCAGTGAATCGGACAGGGCCGGAAACACCATATATTTT. This translates into CASSESDRAGNTIYF. The chain is built from TRBV25-1 and TRBJ1-3, with 8 bases aligning to TRBD1. Germline CDR1 reads MGHDK; CDR2 reads SYGVNS. The CDR3 totals 15 residues. Trimming removed 1 base from V and 4 bases from J; junction bases left unmatched: 3.

Turning to this clonotype: A much larger clonotype is one base distant, so this may be a read error. The chain joins TRBV11-2 to TRBJ1-5, with D possibly TRBD1 on 5 matching bases. CDR1 and CDR2 from the germline V gene are SGHAT and FQNNGV. CDR3 size: 16 residues. For the CDR3, the DNA is TGCGCCAGCAGCCGTAGGGTAGGGGAAAGCAATCAGCCCCAGCGTTTT. Its translation is CASSRRVGESNQPQRF.

This clonotype appeared many times. This chain uses TRBV20-1 with TRBJ2-7; TRBD2 matches 8 bases. CDR1 DFQATT and CDR2 SNEGSKA come from the germline V gene (reference sequence). Trimming cost V 0 bases and J 1 base; bases outside gene matches: 5. The length of the CDR3 is 15 residues. The CDR3 reads CSARDWREASYEQYF. The DNA for the CDR3 is TGCAGTGCTAGAGACTGGCGGGAGGCTTCCTACGAGCAGTACTTC.

The V call is TRBV7-2, the J call TRBJ1-3, with 7 bases lining up with TRBD1. The length of the CDR3 is 16 residues. Germline V gene lookup returns CDR1 SGHTA and CDR2 FQGNSA. V lost 1 base, J lost 3 bases, and 6 bases stayed unmatched. The CDR3 DNA reads as TGTGCCAGCAGCTTAGTAGGGGGGACAGTTGGAAACACCATATATTTT. Its translation is CASSLVGGTVGNTIYF.